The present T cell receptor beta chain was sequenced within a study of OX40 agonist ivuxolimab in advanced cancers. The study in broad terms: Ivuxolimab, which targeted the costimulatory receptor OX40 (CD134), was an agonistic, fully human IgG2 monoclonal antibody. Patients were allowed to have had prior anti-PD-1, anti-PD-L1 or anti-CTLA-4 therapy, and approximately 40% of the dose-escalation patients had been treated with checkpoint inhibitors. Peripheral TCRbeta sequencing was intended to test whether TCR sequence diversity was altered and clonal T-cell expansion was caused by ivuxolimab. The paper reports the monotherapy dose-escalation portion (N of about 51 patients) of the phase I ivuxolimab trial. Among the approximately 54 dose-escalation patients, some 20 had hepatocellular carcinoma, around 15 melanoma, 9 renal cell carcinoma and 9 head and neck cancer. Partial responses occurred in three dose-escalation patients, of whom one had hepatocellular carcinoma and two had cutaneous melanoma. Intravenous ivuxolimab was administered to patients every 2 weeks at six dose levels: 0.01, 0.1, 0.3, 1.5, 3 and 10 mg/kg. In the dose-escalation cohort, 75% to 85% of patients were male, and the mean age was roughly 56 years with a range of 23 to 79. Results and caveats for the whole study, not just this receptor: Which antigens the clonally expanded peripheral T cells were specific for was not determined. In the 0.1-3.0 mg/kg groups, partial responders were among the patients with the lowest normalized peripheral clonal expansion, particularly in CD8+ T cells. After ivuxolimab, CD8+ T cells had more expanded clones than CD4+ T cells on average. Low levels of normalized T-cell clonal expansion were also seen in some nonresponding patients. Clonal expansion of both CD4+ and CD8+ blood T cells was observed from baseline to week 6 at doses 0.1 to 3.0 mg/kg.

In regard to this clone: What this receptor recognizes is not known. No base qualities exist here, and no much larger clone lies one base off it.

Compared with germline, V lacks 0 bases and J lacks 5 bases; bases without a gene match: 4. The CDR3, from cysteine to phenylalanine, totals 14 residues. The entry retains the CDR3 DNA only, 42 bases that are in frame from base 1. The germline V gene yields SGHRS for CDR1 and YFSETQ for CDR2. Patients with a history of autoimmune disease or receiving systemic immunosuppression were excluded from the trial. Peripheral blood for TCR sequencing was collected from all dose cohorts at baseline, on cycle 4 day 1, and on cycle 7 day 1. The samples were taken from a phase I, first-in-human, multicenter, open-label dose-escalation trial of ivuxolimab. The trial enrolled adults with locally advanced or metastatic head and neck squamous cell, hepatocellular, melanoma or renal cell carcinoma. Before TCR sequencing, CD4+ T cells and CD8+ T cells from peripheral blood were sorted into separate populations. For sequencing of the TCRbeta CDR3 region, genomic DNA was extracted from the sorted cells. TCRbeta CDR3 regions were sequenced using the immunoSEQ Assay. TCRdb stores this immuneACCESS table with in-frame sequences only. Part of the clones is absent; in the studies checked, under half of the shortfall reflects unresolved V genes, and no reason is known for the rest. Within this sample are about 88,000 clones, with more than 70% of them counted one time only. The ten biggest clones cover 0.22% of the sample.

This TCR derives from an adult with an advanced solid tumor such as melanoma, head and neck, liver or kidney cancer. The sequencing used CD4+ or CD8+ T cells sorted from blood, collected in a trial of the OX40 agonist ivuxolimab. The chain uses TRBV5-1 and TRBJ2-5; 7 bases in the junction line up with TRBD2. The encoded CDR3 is CASSLVGRAETQYF. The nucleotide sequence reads TGCGCCAGCAGCTTGGTTGGGAGGGCCGAGACCCAGTACTTC.